The 23 T cell receptor beta chains below come from one sample, sequenced in a study of T cells after yellow fever vaccination. TCRdb ran MiXCR on the 5' RACE reads and lists one entry per CDR3 protein. The data show about 300,000 distinct CDR3 sequences, 3% to 4.5% seen once. The starting material was PBMCs, obtained 5 days after the yellow fever booster vaccination. The receptors here all came from a man aged 18-30 years who received the YFV17D yellow fever vaccine.

This clonotype was seen more than once but under ten times. The chain is built from TRBV7-2 and TRBJ1-2; D is undetermined. Per germline, CDR1 SGHTA and CDR2 FQGNSA. Trimming stripped 2 bases from V and 7 bases from J, with 11 bases between. CDR3 length equals 13 residues. This chain's CDR3 is CASSLRRAGGYTF. CDR3 in DNA: TGTGCCAGCAGCTTACGGAGGGCTGGTGGCTACACCTTC.

This clonotype came up a few times. The chain has TRBV9 and TRBJ2-1; no firm D call. This CDR3 has 15 residues. From germline, CDR1 is SGDLS and CDR2 YYNGEE. Trimming shortened V by 0 bases and J by 2 bases, and 9 bases separated the two germline ends. Written as DNA, the CDR3 is TGTGCCAGCAGCGTAGTCCCTGGCCCCTACAATGAGCAGTTCTTC. The encoded protein is CASSVVPGPYNEQFF.

The genes are TRBV18 and TRBJ2-4; a possible D gene is TRBD2 (6 bases). This CDR3 comprises 16 residues. Trimming stripped 0 bases from V and 6 bases from J, with 15 bases between. Germline values: CDR1 KGHSH, CDR2 LQKENI. CDR3 sequence reads: CASSPPRRGIGNIQYF. CDR3 nucleotides: TGTGCCAGCTCACCACCGAGGAGGGGTATCGGAAACATTCAGTACTTC.

The J gene is TRBJ2-1, the V gene TRBV28; D is perhaps TRBD2 (6 bases). The CDR3 sequence is 15 residues long. The germline CDR1 and CDR2 sequences are MDHEN and SYDVKM. Trimming removed 7 bases from V and 4 bases from J, with 17 bases in between. Here the CDR3 reads CASTQGGDPYNEQFF. As DNA, the CDR3 is TGTGCCAGCACCCAGGGAGGCGACCCGTACAATGAGCAGTTCTTC.

CDR3 coding DNA: TGTGCCAGCAGTTCCGCAGGGCAGGGATCCTACGAGCAGTACGTC. Encoded protein: CASSSAGQGSYEQYV. This chain joins TRBV28 and TRBJ2-7, with D possibly TRBD1 on 5 matching bases. The CDR3 length is 15 residues. Looked up from germline, CDR1 is MDHEN and CDR2 is SYDVKM. Deletions cut 4 bases from V and 1 base from J, with 14 bases between.

This clonotype turned up a few times. This chain joins TRBV5-4 and TRBJ2-1; D is perhaps TRBD1 (5 bases). The CDR3 sequence is 14 residues long. V lost 3 bases, J lost 12 bases, and 19 bases lay in between. Germline CDR1 SGHNT, CDR2 YYREEE (reference sequence). The CDR3 reads CASSSDGRGFGQFF. The CDR3 coding sequence is TGTGCCAGCAGCTCTGATGGTAGGGGCTTCGGGCAGTTCTTC.

This clonotype occurred a few times. The chain is built from TRBV5-8 and TRBJ2-2; 8 nucleotides match TRBD1. CDR3 length: 16 residues. J was trimmed by 4 bases and V by 4 bases; bases with no gene match: 9. Germline V gene lookup returns CDR1 SGHTS and CDR2 YDEGEE. CDR3 in amino acids: CASSHGTGVVTGELFF. CDR3 in DNA: TGTGCCAGCAGCCACGGGACAGGAGTAGTCACCGGGGAGCTGTTTTTT.

This clonotype was detected ten times or more. The chain is built from TRBV7-3 and TRBJ2-3; either TRBD1 or TRBD2 may supply D (6 bases each). The germline V gene encodes CDR1 SGHTA and CDR2 FQGTGA. The CDR3 spans 13 residues. Trimming removed 4 bases at V and 2 bases at J, with 7 bases between. CDR3 loop: CASSSGATDTQYF. The CDR3 nucleotides read TGTGCCAGCAGCTCGGGGGCCACAGATACGCAGTATTTT.

This clonotype was seen more than once but under ten times. The J gene is TRBJ2-3, the V gene TRBV7-2, with a weak D call TRBD2 (6 bases). The CDR3 runs to 16 residues. Trimming left V 5 bases short and J 4 bases short, with 19 bases between. The germline gives CDR1 SGHTA, CDR2 FQGNSA. DNA of the CDR3: TGTGCCAGCAGCCACGGGCCGGGGGTCGGGGCAGATACGCAGTATTTT. Amino acid sequence: CASSHGPGVGADTQYF.

This sequence joins TRBV5-1 and TRBJ2-4; 11 bases fit TRBD2. Germline trimming cut 3 bases from V and 5 bases from J; bases unmatched to any gene: 7. The CDR3 spans 16 residues. The germline CDR1 and CDR2 sequences are SGHRS and YFSETQ. The CDR3 here is CASSYSGGARQNIQYF. The CDR3, as DNA: TGCGCCAGCAGCTATAGCGGGGGGGCCCGGCAAAACATTCAGTACTTC. Together with reference TRBV5-1 and TRBJ2-4, the CDR3 gives the full variable domain: KAGVTQTPRYLIKTRGQQVTLSCSPISGHRSVSWYQQTPGQGLQFLFEYFSETQRNKGNFPGRFSGRQFSNSRSEMNVSTLELGDSALYLCASSYSGGARQNIQYFGAGTRLSVL.

This clonotype came up a few times. The chain links TRBV6-6 to TRBJ2-5; no clear D gene. The germline CDR1 and CDR2 sequences are MNHNY and SVGAGI (reference sequence). This CDR3 has 15 amino acids. V shed 0 bases and J shed 4 bases, with 12 bases lying between them. CDR3 DNA sequence: TGTGCCAGCAGTTACTCAGTCCTACAGACAGAGACCCAGTACTTC. Encoded protein: CASSYSVLQTETQYF.

The chain couples TRBV24-1 to TRBJ1-5; 8 nucleotides line up with TRBD1. The V and J ends lost 9 bases and 7 bases, in that order; junction bases with no gene match: 4. Per germline, CDR1 KGHDR and CDR2 SFDVKD. This CDR3 contains 12 residues. In DNA, the CDR3 is TGTGCCACCGGACAGGGAAACCAGCCCCAGCATTTT. Its protein product is CATGQGNQPQHF.

Only a few counts were recorded for this clonotype. This chain uses TRBV5-1 with TRBJ2-5; D not certain. Trimming cost V 0 bases and J 0 bases, with 12 bases left between them. From germline, CDR1 is SGHRS and CDR2 YFSETQ. This CDR3 spans 16 amino acids. CDR3: CASSLEVTKYQETQYF. CDR3 in DNA: TGCGCCAGCAGCTTGGAGGTTACCAAGTACCAAGAGACCCAGTACTTC.

This clonotype has a handful of counts. V and J are TRBV9 and TRBJ1-2; TRBD1 agrees at 8 bases. After removal of 3 bases from V and 10 bases from J, the junction contained 8 bases not matched to a gene. There are 13 residues in the CDR3. CDR1 is SGDLS and CDR2 is YYNGEE in the germline V gene. The CDR3 DNA sequence: TGTGCCAGCAGCGCATACAACAGGGGGGACTACACCTTC. Its protein product is CASSAYNRGDYTF. Complete variable domain (other parts from reference TRBV9 and TRBJ1-2): DSGVTQTPKHLITATGQRVTLRCSPRSGDLSVYWYQQSLDQGLQFLIQYYNGEERAKGNILERFSAQQFPDLHSELNLSSLELGDSALYFCASSAYNRGDYTFGSGTRLTVV.

This clonotype showed up just a few times. The gene calls are TRBV21-1 and TRBJ2-7; TRBD1, as called in the table, went unchecked against the DNA. TRBV21-1 is a documented pseudogene. The CDR3 is made up of 15 amino acids. CDR3 in DNA: TGTGCCAGCAGCAAAGGATCACGGTGGGACCGCGAGCAGTACGTC. Protein sequence: CASSKGSRWDREQYV.

The J gene is TRBJ2-3, the V gene TRBV5-1; no definite D call. Germline V gene data show CDR1 as SGHRS and CDR2 as YFSETQ. Trimming shortened V by 2 bases and J by 0 bases, and 10 bases separated the two germline ends. The CDR3 is made up of 15 amino acids. CDR3 in DNA: TGCGCCAGCAGCTTCCGGAGACCTAGCACAGATACGCAGTATTTT. Translation: CASSFRRPSTDTQYF.

This clonotype has a count of ten or more. The J gene is TRBJ1-5, the V gene TRBV7-2, with a tentative D call TRBD1 (5 bases). The CDR3 is made up of 14 amino acids. The V end lost 5 bases, the J end lost 6 bases, and 14 bases lay between the germline ends. Per the germline V gene, CDR1 is SGHTA and CDR2 is FQGNSA. CDR3 bases: TGTGCCAGCAGCCCTTCGACAGAGAGTCAGCCCCAGCATTTT. This codes for CASSPSTESQPQHF.

The V call is TRBV6-2 or TRBV6-3, the J call TRBJ2-1; D call uncertain. Trimming left V 10 bases short and J 9 bases short, with 13 bases between. The CDR3 is 11 amino acids. CDR1 is MNHEY and CDR2 is SVGEGT in the germline V gene. Here the CDR3 DNA reads TGTGCCACCCTCACAATTGGTGAGCAGTTCTTC. This encodes CATLTIGEQFF.

This clonotype was observed many times. The J gene is TRBJ2-1, the V gene TRBV9; TRBD2 agrees at 8 bases. CDR3 size: 15 residues. The J segment lost 11 bases and the V segment lost 4 bases, leaving 14 bases of the junction unmatched. Germline V gives CDR1 SGDLS, CDR2 YYNGEE. The DNA for the CDR3 is TGTGCCAGCAGCACCCGTTCTAGCGGGTGGGACAAGCAGTTCTTC. Amino acid sequence: CASSTRSSGWDKQFF.

The table lists this clonotype with a few counts. The V call is TRBV4-3, the J call TRBJ2-3; D gene uncertain. The CDR3 is 13 amino acids. V dropped 2 bases and J dropped 6 bases, with 9 bases sitting between them. In germline, CDR1 is LGHNA, CDR2 YSLEER. The CDR3 DNA sequence: TGCGCCAGCAGCCAACGCATGGAGGATACGCAGTATTTT. Amino acids: CASSQRMEDTQYF.

The chain has TRBV7-2 and TRBJ2-1; D might be TRBD2 (6 bases). There are 15 residues in the CDR3. Trimming shortened V by 5 bases and J by 1 base, and 12 bases separated the two germline ends. CDR1 is SGHTA and CDR2 is FQGNSA in the germline V gene. The chain's CDR3 is CASSPWRVSYNEQFF. The CDR3 region has the DNA TGTGCCAGCAGCCCCTGGAGGGTTTCCTACAATGAGCAGTTCTTC. Supplemented by reference TRBV7-2 and TRBJ2-1, the full variable domain reads GAGVSQSPSNKVTEKGKDVELRCDPISGHTALYWYRQSLGQGLEFLIYFQGNSAPDKSGLPSDRFSAERTGGSVSTLTIQRTQQEDSAVYLCASSPWRVSYNEQFFGPGTRLTVL.

V and J are TRBV12-5 and TRBJ1-5; 7 positions agree with TRBD1. Unmatched junction bases numbered 9, after V lost 0 bases and J lost 7 bases. There are 16 residues in the CDR3. The germline V gene has CDR1 LGHNT and CDR2 FRNRAP. CDR3 nucleotide sequence: TGTGCTAGTGGTTTGGTACCCCCCCCAGGGGGGCAGCCCCAGCATTTT. Protein: CASGLVPPPGGQPQHF.

The chain employs TRBV28 and TRBJ2-7; no definite D call. V gave up 7 bases and J gave up 6 bases, with 16 bases separating them. The CDR3 totals 13 residues. Germline lookup yields CDR1 MDHEN and CDR2 SYDVKM. CDR3 protein: CASNPQSATEQYV. The CDR3 region has the DNA TGTGCCAGCAACCCCCAATCCGCCACCGAGCAGTACGTC.